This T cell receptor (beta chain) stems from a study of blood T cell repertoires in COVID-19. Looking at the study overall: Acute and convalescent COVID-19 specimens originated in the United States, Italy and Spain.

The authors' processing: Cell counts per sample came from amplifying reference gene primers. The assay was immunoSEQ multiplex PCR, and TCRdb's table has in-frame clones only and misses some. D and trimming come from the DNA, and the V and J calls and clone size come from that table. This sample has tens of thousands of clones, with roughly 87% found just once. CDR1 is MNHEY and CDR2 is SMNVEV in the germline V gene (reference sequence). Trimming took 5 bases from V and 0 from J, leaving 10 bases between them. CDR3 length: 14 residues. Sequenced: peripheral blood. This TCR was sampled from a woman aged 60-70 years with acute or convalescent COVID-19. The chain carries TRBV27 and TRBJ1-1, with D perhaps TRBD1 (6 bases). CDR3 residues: CASSMDSLNTEAFF. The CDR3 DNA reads TGTGCCAGCAGTATGGACAGTCTGAACACTGAAGCTTTCTTT.